These T cell receptor beta chains were read from a single sample in a study of T cell responses to AZD1222 COVID-19 vaccine. Sequencing was performed with immunoSEQ multiplex PCR; in TCRdb, only in-frame clones are kept and a portion is missing. The sample yields some 90,000 clones, about 85% seen once. This specimen was peripheral blood, taken on day 0 of AZD1222 vaccination. The receptors shown here come from an adult in good health. Both conserved end residues are part of each CDR3. A D gene is named only where the DNA matches it firmly. Some rows have no size entry. The others give once, few or many, or a class for an expanded clone.

abundance,j_gene,v_gene,d_gene,CDR3aa,CDR3nt
NA,TRBJ1-3,TRBV9,TRBD1,CASSAPTGGFSGNTIYF,TGTGCCAGCAGCGCTCCGACAGGGGGCTTCTCTGGAAACACCATATATTTT
NA,TRBJ1-2,TRBV6-2/TRBV6-3,NA,CASSYGINYGYTF,TGTGCCAGCAGTTACGGGATTAACTATGGCTACACCTTC
NA,TRBJ1-2,TRBV6-5,TRBD1,CASSYQRQGHGYTF,TGTGCCAGCAGTTACCAGAGACAGGGGCATGGCTACACCTTC
few,TRBJ1-1,TRBV29-1,NA,CSVEPLLRGTEAFF,TGCAGCGTTGAGCCCCTGCTTCGGGGCACTGAAGCTTTCTTT
NA,TRBJ2-1,TRBV5-1,TRBD1,CASSLGDRGDEQFF,TGCGCCAGCAGCTTAGGGGACAGAGGAGATGAGCAGTTCTTC
NA,TRBJ2-2,TRBV7-3,TRBD2,CASSQQGLAGAGELFF,TGTGCCAGCAGCCAACAGGGACTAGCGGGCGCCGGGGAGCTGTTTTTT
NA,TRBJ1-1,TRBV2,NA,CASRERLTEVTEAFF,TGTGCCAGCAGGGAAAGACTGACCGAGGTGACTGAAGCTTTCTTT
NA,TRBJ2-7,TRBV30,NA,CAWSDSRPSYEQYF,TGTGCCTGGAGTGACTCTCGCCCCTCCTACGAGCAGTACTTC
once,TRBJ2-1,TRBV7-9,TRBD2,CASSPPGGSGRDNEQFF,TGTGCCAGCAGCCCACCGGGGGGAAGCGGGAGGGACAATGAGCAGTTCTTC
once,TRBJ1-1,TRBV7-9,TRBD1,CASSRKDRDEAFF,TGTGCCAGCAGCCGTAAGGACAGGGATGAAGCTTTCTTT
NA,TRBJ2-7,TRBV6-6,NA,CASSLRGRGTEVTKQYF,TGTGCCAGCAGTCTACGGGGCCGGGGGACAGAAGTTACGAAGCAGTACTTC